The T cell receptor (beta chain) under discussion was sequenced for a study of T cell responses to AZD1222 COVID-19 vaccine (dated by TCRdb to about 2021). Turning to the overall study: TCR sequencing was performed for approximately 240 trial participants, of whom roughly 200 were given two doses of AZD1222 and approximately 25 were given two doses of MenACWY control vaccine. Enrollment into the trials was organized by age into subgroups of 18-55, 56-69 and 70-plus years, and those subgroups contained roughly 150, 30 and 60 TCR-sequenced participants, respectively.

The CDR3 goes from the cysteine to the phenylalanine over 15 residues. Just the 45-base CDR3 DNA is kept, in frame starting at base 1. From the germline V gene, CDR1 is SGHRS and CDR2 is YFSETQ. V trim: 4 bases; J trim: 5 bases; unmatched bases: 7. What the work shows at the level of the full study, not this receptor alone: Participants were mostly white British and included more females than males, and it was suggested by the authors that clonal diversity may have been underestimated. The whole spike protein was spanned by vaccine-associated CD4 TCRs, and dominant responses were seen in regions 160-218 and 743-854. Nearly half of unique spike-specific TCRs reportedly recognized epitopes outside regions mutated in the B.1.351 and B.1.1.7 variants. In the small 56-69-year group, the increase in depth fell short of significance, most likely because of low power. After two AZD1222 doses, both the breadth and the depth of spike-specific TCRs were significantly higher than at day 0 and than in MenACWY recipients. Because no day 14 peak-response samples were available, the repertoires could be characterized only after the peak T cell response. Conclusions about previously exposed vaccinees were limited because only a handful of AZD1222 recipients were SARS-CoV-2 seropositive at baseline.

The time point label, as the study defines it: about 28 days (+/-7) after the second vaccine dose. The treatment or condition label here, explained by the study, means: meningococcal conjugate vaccine given as trial control. The vaccinee samples were drawn from two UK trials, COV001 and COV002, one of which was a single-blind randomized controlled phase 2/3 trial testing AZD1222 (ChAdOx1 nCoV-19) in healthy adults. Trial participant PBMC samples were collected at day 0 and day 28 after the second dose for TCRbeta chain sequencing. Turning to this clone: It has no known antigen specificity. No base quality information exists; no much larger clone differs at one position.

The CDR3 regions of human TCRbeta chains were subjected to immunosequencing. Concerning the study's data processing: TCRs in the repertoires were matched against a reference library of SARS-CoV-2-specific TCRs that had been generated with the MIRA antigen-specificity platform. Breadth meant the fraction of unique TCRs that were SARS-CoV-2-associated, whereas depth meant the fraction of total T cells that were SARS-CoV-2-associated. Each spike-specific TCR was assigned to its reactive spike region and to a CD4 or CD8 class using the MIRA data. Log10-transformed breadth and depth values were compared by one-way ANOVA with Sidak's multiple comparisons tests. TCRdb provides this immuneACCESS table in a form limited to in-frame rearrangements. Some clones are lacking; in checked studies, under half of them reflect an unresolved V gene, and why the rest are absent is not known. Clone size and the V and J calls come from that table; the DNA yielded D and trimming. For this sample the table gives around 210,000 clones, of which approximately 94% were detected only once. The top ten clones comprise around 1.7% of the sample.

The chain links TRBV5-1 with TRBJ2-5, with 11 central nucleotides matching TRBD1. This sample comprised peripheral blood, obtained 28 days after the second dose of the MenACWY control vaccine. This TCR was recovered from an adult who received the MenACWY meningococcal vaccine as a control. CDR3 protein: CASSSWGQGVETQYF. The sequenced DNA: TGCGCCAGCAGCAGCTGGGGACAGGGGGTCGAGACCCAGTACTTC.